Sequencing of this T cell receptor beta chain was carried out in a study of shared clonotypes between healthy human individuals. Study-wide context: The plates for each donor numbered three CD4 naive, three CD4 memory, two CD8 naive and one CD8 memory. Study-level points and caveats: Clonotype sharing among donors was thought likely to change with sequencing depth.

Details on this clone: No antigen is known for it.

Per germline, CDR1 LNHDA and CDR2 SQIVND (reference sequence). The V segment lost 7 bases and the J segment 5 bases; nucleotides outside the gene matches: 9. The CDR3 runs 14 residues. The deep-level immunoSEQ assay was used. Clones were sequenced by immunoSEQ multiplex PCR, and TCRdb holds only the in-frame ones, with some missing. The table includes 2 million to 3 million clones, roughly 92% detected once. The sample was naive CD4+ T cells sorted from blood. Noted subset: CD45RA+ positively selected. The chain carries TRBV19 and TRBJ2-5; 8 bases fit TRBD2. The receptor was isolated from a man aged 18 to 30 in good health. The CDR3 nucleotides are TGTGCCAGTACCTTAGGTAGCGGGGCGGAGACCCAGTACTTC. It specifies CASTLGSGAETQYF.